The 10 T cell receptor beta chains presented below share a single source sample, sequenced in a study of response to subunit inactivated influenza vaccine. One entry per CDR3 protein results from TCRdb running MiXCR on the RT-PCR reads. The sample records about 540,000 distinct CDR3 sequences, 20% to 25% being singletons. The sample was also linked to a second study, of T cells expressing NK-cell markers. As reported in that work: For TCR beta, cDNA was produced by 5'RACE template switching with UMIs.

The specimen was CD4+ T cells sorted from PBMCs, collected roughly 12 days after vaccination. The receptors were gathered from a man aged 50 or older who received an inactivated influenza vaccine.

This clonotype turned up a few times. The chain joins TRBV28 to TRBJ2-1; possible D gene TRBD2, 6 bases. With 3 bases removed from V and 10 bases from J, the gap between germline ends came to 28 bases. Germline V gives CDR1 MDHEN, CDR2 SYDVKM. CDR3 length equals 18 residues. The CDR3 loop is CASSFSRTRPMGRGEQFF. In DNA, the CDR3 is TGTGCCAGCAGTTTCTCCCGGACTCGACCAATGGGGCGGGGAGAGCAGTTCTTC.

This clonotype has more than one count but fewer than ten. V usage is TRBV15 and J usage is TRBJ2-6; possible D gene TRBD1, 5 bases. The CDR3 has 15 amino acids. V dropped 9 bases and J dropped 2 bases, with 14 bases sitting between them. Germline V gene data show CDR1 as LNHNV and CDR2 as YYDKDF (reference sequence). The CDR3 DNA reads TGTGCCACGGACACAGGTAATCCTGGGGCCAACGTCCTGACTTTC. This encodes CATDTGNPGANVLTF. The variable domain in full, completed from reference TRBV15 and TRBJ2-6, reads DAMVIQNPRYQVTQFGKPVTLSCSQTLNHNVMYWYQQKSSQAPKLLFHYYDKDFNNEADTPDNFQSRRPNTSFCFLDIRSPGLGDTAMYLCATDTGNPGANVLTFGAGSRLTVL.

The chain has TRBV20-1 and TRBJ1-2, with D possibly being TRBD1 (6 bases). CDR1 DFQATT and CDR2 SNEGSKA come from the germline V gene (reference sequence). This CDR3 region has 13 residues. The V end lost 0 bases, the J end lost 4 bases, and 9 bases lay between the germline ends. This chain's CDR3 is CSARDRGSYGYTF. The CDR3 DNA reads TGCAGTGCTAGAGACAGGGGAAGCTATGGCTACACCTTC.

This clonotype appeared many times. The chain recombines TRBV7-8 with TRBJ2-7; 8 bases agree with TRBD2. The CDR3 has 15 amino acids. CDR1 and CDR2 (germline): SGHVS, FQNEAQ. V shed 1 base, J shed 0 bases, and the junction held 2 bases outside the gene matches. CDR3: CASSLELAASYEQYF. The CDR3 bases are TGTGCCAGCAGCTTAGAACTAGCGGCCTCCTACGAGCAGTACTTC.

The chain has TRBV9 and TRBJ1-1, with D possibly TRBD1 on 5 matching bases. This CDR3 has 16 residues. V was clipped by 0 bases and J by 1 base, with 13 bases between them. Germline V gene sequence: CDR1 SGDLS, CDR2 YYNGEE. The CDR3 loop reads CASSVVPIQENTEAFF. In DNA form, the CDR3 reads TGTGCCAGCAGCGTAGTTCCAATACAGGAGAACACTGAAGCTTTCTTT.

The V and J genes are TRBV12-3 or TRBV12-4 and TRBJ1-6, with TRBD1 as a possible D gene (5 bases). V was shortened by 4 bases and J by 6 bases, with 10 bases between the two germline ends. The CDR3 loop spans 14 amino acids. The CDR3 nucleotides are TGTGCCAGCAGTTCCGGGGGAGGTAATTCACCCCTCCACTTT. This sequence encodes CASSSGGGNSPLHF.

DNA of the CDR3: TGTGCCAGCAGCCTGGTTGGGGAGGGTGAAGCTTTCTTT. This gives the protein CASSLVGEGEAFF. This sequence joins TRBV7-3 and TRBJ1-1, with D unresolved. Trimming took 5 bases from V and 7 from J, leaving 14 bases between them. The CDR3 is made up of 13 amino acids. Looked up from germline, CDR1 is SGHTA and CDR2 is FQGTGA.

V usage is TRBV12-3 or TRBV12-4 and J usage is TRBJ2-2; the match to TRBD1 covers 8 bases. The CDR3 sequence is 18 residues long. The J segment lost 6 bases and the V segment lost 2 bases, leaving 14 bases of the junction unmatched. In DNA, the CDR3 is TGTGCCAGCAGTTTACCGGGACAGGATCTTTTTAATCCCGGGGAGCTGTTTTTT. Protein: CASSLPGQDLFNPGELFF.

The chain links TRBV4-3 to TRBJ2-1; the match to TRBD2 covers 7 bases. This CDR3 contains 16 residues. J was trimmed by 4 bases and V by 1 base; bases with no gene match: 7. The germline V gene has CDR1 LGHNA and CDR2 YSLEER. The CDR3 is CASSQGGGKAYNEQFF. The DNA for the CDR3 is TGCGCCAGCAGCCAAGGGGGGGGGAAGGCTTACAATGAGCAGTTCTTC.

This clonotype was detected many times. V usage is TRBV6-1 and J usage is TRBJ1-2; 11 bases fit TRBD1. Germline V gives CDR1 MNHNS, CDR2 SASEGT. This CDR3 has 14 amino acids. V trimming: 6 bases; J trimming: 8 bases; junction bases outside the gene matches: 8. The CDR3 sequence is CASSSPGQGEGYTF. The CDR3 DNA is TGTGCCAGCAGCTCGCCGGGACAGGGGGAGGGCTACACCTTC.